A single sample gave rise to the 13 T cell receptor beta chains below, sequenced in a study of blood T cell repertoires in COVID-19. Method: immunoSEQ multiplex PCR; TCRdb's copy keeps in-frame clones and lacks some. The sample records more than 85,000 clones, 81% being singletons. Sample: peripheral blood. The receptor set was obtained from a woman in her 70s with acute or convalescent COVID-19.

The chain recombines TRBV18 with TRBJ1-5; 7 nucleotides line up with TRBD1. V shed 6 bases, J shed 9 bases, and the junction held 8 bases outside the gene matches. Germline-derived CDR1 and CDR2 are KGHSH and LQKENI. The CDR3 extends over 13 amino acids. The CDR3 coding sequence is TGTGCCAGCTCTCGGGACAGTGATACGCCCCAGCATTTT. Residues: CASSRDSDTPQHF. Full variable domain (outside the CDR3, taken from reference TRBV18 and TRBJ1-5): NAGVMQNPRHLVRRRGQEARLRCSPMKGHSHVYWYRQLPEEGLKFMVYLQKENIIDESGMPKERFSAEFPKEGPSILRIQQVVRGDSAAYFCASSRDSDTPQHFGDGTRLSIL.

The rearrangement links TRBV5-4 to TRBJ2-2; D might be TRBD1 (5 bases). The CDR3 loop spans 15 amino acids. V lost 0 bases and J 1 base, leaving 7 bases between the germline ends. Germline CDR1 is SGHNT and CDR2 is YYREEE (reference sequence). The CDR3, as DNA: TGTGCCAGCAGCTTGGTTCAGGGGAACACCGGGGAGCTGTTTTTT. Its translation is CASSLVQGNTGELFF. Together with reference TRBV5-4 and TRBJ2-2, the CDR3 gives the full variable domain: ETGVTQSPTHLIKTRGQQVTLRCSSQSGHNTVSWYQQALGQGPQFIFQYYREEENGRGNFPPRFSGLQFPNYSSELNVNALELDDSALYLCASSLVQGNTGELFFGEGSRLTVL.

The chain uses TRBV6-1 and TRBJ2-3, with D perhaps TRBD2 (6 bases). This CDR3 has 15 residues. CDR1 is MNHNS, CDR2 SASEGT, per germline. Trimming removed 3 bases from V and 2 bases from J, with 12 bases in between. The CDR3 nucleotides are TGTGCCAGCAGTGAGGGGGGAAGGCACACAGATACGCAGTATTTT. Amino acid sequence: CASSEGGRHTDTQYF.

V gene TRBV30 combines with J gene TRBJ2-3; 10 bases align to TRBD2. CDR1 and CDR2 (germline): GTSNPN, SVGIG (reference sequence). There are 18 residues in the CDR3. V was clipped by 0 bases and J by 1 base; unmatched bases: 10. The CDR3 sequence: CAWSVGLAGVSRTDTQYF. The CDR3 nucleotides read TGTGCCTGGAGTGTAGGGCTAGCGGGAGTCAGTCGCACAGATACGCAGTATTTT.

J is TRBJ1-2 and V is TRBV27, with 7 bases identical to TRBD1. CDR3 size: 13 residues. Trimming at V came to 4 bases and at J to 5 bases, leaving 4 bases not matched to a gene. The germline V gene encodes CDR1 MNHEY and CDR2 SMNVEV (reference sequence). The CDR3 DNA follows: TGTGCCAGCAGTTCCAGACAGGGTTATGGCTACACCTTC. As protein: CASSSRQGYGYTF.

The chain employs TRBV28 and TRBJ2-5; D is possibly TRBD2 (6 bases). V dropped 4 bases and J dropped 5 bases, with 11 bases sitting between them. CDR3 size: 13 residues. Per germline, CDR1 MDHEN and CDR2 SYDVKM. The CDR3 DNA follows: TGTGCCAGCAGTTCTCGGAGCGGGGAGACCCAGTACTTC. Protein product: CASSSRSGETQYF. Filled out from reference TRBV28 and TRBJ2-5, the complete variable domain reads DVKVTQSSRYLVKRTGEKVFLECVQDMDHENMFWYRQDPGLGLRLIYFSYDVKMKEKGDIPEGYSVSREKKERFSLILESASTNQTSMYLCASSSRSGETQYFGPGTRLLVL.

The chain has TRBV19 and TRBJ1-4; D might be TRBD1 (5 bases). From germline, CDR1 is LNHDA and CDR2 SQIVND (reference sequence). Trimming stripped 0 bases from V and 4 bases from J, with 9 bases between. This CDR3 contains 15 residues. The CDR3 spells CASSIDQGSNEKLFF. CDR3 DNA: TGTGCCAGTAGTATAGATCAGGGTAGTAATGAAAAACTGTTTTTT. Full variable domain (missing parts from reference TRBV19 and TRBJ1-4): DGGITQSPKYLFRKEGQNVTLSCEQNLNHDAMYWYRQDPGQGLRLIYYSQIVNDFQKGDIAEGYSVSREKKESFPLTVTSAQKNPTAFYLCASSIDQGSNEKLFFGSGTQLSVL.

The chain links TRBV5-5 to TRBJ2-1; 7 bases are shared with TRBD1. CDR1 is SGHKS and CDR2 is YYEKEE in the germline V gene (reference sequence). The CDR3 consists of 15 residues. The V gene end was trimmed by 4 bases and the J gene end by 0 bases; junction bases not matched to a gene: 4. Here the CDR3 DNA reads TGTGCCAGCAGCGGGACAGTGAGCTCCTACAATGAGCAGTTCTTC. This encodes CASSGTVSSYNEQFF.

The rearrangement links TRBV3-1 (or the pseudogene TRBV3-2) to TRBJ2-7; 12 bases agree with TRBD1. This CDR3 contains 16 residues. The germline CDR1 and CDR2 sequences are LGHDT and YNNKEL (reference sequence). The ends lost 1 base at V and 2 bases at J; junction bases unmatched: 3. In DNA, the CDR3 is TGTGCCAGCAGCCAAGCCGGGACAGGGGGCCCCTACGAGCAGTACTTC. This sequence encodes CASSQAGTGGPYEQYF.

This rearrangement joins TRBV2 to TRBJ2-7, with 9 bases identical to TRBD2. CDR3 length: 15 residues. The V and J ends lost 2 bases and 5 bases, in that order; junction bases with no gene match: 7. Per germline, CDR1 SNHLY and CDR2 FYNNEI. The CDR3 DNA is TGTGCCAGCAGTGAATTTGCGGGGGGGAGGAACGAGCAGTACTTC. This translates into CASSEFAGGRNEQYF.

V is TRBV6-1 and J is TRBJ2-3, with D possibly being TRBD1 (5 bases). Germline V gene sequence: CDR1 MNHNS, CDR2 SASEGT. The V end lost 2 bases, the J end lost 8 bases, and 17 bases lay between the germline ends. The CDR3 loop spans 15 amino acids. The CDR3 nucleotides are TGTGCCAGCAGTGAATCGGCAGGGCGGTCAGCTACGCAGTATTTT. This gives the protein CASSESAGRSATQYF.

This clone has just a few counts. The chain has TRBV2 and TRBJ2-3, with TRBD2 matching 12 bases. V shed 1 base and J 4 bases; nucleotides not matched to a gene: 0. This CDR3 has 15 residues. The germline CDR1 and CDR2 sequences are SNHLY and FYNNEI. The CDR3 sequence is CASSEGLAGADTQYF. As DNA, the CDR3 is TGTGCCAGCAGTGAAGGACTAGCGGGGGCAGATACGCAGTATTTT. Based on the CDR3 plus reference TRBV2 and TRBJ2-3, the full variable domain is EPEVTQTPSHQVTQMGQEVILRCVPISNHLYFYWYRQILGQKVEFLVSFYNNEISEKSEIFDDQFSVERPDGSNFTLKIRSTKLEDSAMYFCASSEGLAGADTQYFGPGTRLTVL.

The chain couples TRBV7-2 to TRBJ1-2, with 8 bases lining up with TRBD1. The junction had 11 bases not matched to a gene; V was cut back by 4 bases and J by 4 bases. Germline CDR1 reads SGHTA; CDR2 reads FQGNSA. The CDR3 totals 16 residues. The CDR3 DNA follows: TGTGCCAGCAGCTCCCCCGGGACAGGAGCCCTCTATGGCTACACCTTC. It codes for CASSSPGTGALYGYTF.